This TCR beta chain was identified during a study of TIL therapy for anti-PD-1-resistant metastatic lung cancer. Across the study: Most patients had lung adenocarcinoma.

The CDR3 extends over 16 amino acids. Germline assignment: CDR1 MNHNY and CDR2 SVGAGI (reference sequence). Trimming stripped 6 bases from V and 8 bases from J, with 22 bases between. This clone occurred once. This was the immunoSEQ v3 assay. Sequencing depth was approximately 2 million read pairs for survey level, about 5-6 million for deep. Profiled with immunoSEQ multiplex PCR; TCRdb holds only in-frame clones, not every one. The data contain tens of thousands of clones, roughly 69% of them singletons. Time point noted: pre-treatment sample, taken before nivolumab and TIL therapy. The input for sequencing was blood, taken at baseline. The TCR originated in a person between 25 and 79 years old with non-small cell lung cancer. This chain links TRBV6-6 with TRBJ1-4; a weak D match, TRBD1 (5 bases). The CDR3 nucleotides read TGTGCCAGCAGACCCACCGCCGGGACCGGTCCCGAAAAACTGTTTTTT. Residues: CASRPTAGTGPEKLFF.